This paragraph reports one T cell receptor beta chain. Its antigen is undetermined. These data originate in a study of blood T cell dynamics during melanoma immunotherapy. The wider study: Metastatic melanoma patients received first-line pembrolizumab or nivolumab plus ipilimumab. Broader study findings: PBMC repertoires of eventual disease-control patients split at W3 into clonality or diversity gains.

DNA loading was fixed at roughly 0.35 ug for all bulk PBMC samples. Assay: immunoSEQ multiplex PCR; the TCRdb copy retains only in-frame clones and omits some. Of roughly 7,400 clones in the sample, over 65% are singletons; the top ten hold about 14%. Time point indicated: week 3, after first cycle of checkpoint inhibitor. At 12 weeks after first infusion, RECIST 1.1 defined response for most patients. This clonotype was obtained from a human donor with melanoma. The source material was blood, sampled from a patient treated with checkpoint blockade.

The chain's CDR3 is CASMKRRTSYEQYF. The CDR3 region has the DNA TGTGCCAGCATGAAACGACGTACTTCCTACGAGCAGTACTTC. The V gene is TRBV6-5, the J gene TRBJ2-7; D not resolved. Trimming removed 7 bases at V and 1 base at J, with 14 bases between. The CDR3 spans 14 residues. Germline V gene sequence: CDR1 MNHEY, CDR2 SVGAGI.